This record concerns one T cell receptor (beta chain) sequence. V gave up 4 bases and J gave up 7 bases, with 11 bases separating them. Germline CDR1 SGHTA, CDR2 FQGTGA. This CDR3 is 12 amino acids long. Primed by a sample-barcoded 5' primer and a J-beta primer mix, a second PCR proceeded for 7 to 11 cycles. TCRdb reanalysed the 5' RACE reads using MiXCR and keeps one entry per CDR3 protein. The data show about 730,000 distinct CDR3 sequences, approximately 43% seen once. This record belongs to a study of blood T cells in healthy people across ages. The TCR sequence derives from a woman aged 55-70 years in good health. The V gene is TRBV7-3, the J gene TRBJ2-7, with a weak D call TRBD2 (6 bases). The sequenced sample was blood. The CDR3, as DNA: TGTGCCAGCAGCTCGGATGGGAGGGAGCAGTACTTC. Protein product: CASSSDGREQYF.